A selection of T cell receptor beta chains follows, all from one sample in a study of cytomegalovirus exposure and HLA in healthy donors. Only in-frame clones appear in the TCRdb table, and some are missing; sequencing was by immunoSEQ multiplex PCR. The sample consists of about 79,000 clones, 67% of them appearing once. The source material was PBMCs. The receptors were sampled from a woman aged 45-65 years in good health and CMV-seropositive. Each CDR3 is given with its conserved first and last residue. The D gene is left open where the match is weak. For some rows the clone size is stated as once, few or many, or as a class when expanded; others skip it.

D	V	J	size	DNA	CDR3
TRBD1	TRBV30	TRBJ1-1	few	TGTGCCTGGAGTGTCAGAGGGGACAGTCTGAACACTGAAGCTTTCTTT	CAWSVRGDSLNTEAFF
.	TRBV5-4	TRBJ2-3	.	TGTGCCAGCAGCTCAGTCCGGACTTCCACAGATACGCAGTATTTT	CASSSVRTSTDTQYF
.	TRBV7-2	TRBJ2-1	.	TGTGCCAACCGACAGGAACCCCTCTCCTACAATGAGCAGTTCTTC	CANRQEPLSYNEQFF
.	TRBV10-3	TRBJ1-2	.	TGTGCCATCAGTGTGGAGGGTGGAAACTATGGCTACACCTTC	CAISVEGGNYGYTF
.	TRBV13	TRBJ2-3	.	TGTGCCAGCAGCTTAGGCCCCACGGGGGGCTTCGCAGATACGCAGTATTTT	CASSLGPTGGFADTQYF
.	TRBV19	TRBJ2-2	.	TGTGCCAGTAAGCGGGTGGGGGAGCTGTTTTTT	CASKRVGELFF
TRBD1	TRBV7-6	TRBJ1-6	.	TGTGCCAGCAGCTTAAACAGGGGAGAATCACCCCTCCACTTT	CASSLNRGESPLHF
.	TRBV2	TRBJ1-6	few	TGTGCCAGCAGTTCGGGACACTTGAGCTCCTATAATTCACCCCTCCACTTT	CASSSGHLSSYNSPLHF
.	TRBV5-1	TRBJ2-2	.	TGCGCCAGCAGCTTGGGAGAAGGACTCACCGGGGAGCTGTTTTTT	CASSLGEGLTGELFF
.	TRBV27	TRBJ2-2	.	TGTGCCAGTAAGGGAGGGGGAGCCGGGGAGCTGTTTTTT	CASKGGGAGELFF
.	TRBV15	TRBJ2-2	few	TGTGCCACCAGCAGCACAGGTACCACCGGGGAGCTGTTTTTT	CATSSTGTTGELFF
TRBD1	TRBV5-1	TRBJ1-4	.	TGCGCCAGCAGCTTAGGACAGGGGGGTGAAAAACTGTTTTTT	CASSLGQGGEKLFF
.	TRBV6-1	TRBJ1-1	few	TGTGCCAGCAGTGAAGGGGACAAAGAAGCTTTCTTT	CASSEGDKEAFF
.	TRBV5-4	TRBJ2-3	once	TGTGCCAGCAGCTCCCCAGGGATAGATACGCAGTATTTT	CASSSPGIDTQYF
.	TRBV9	TRBJ1-5	few	TGTGCCAGCAGCGTCAGGCCTAGCAATCAGCCCCAGCATTTT	CASSVRPSNQPQHF
TRBD1	TRBV28	TRBJ1-1	few	TGTGCCAGCATCGTGGGACAGGGGATCACTGAAGCTTTCTTT	CASIVGQGITEAFF
.	TRBV5-6	TRBJ1-1	.	TGTGCCAGCAGCCCCGGGGGGACTGAAGCTTTCTTT	CASSPGGTEAFF
.	TRBV6-5	TRBJ1-1	few	TGTGCCAGCAGTACACAGGGTGAAGCTTTCTTT	CASSTQGEAFF